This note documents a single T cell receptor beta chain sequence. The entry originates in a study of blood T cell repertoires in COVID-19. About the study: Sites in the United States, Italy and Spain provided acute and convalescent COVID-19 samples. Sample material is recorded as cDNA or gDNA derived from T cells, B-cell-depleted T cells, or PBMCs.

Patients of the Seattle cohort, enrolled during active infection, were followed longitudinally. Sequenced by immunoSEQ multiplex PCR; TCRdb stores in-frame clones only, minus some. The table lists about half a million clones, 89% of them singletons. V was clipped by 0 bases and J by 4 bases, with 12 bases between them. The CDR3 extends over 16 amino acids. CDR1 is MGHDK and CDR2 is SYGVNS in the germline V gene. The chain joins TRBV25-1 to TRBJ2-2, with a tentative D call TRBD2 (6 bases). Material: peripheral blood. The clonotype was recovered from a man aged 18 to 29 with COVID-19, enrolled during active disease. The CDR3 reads CASSEYRGIGTGELFF. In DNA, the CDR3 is TGTGCCAGCAGTGAATACCGGGGGATTGGCACCGGGGAGCTGTTTTTT.